This passage covers 8 T cell receptor beta chains from one sample sequenced in a study of T cell repertoires and Cas9 in healthy adults. Clones were sequenced by immunoSEQ multiplex PCR, and TCRdb holds only the in-frame ones, with some missing. The sample consists of some 14,000 clones, roughly nine tenths of them appearing once. The sequencing input was Tregs (CD4+, CD25+, CD127-, CD137-, CD154-) from PBMCs; culture status not recorded. The receptors originated from a human donor in good health.

This chain joins TRBV5-1 and TRBJ1-1; 7 nucleotides line up with TRBD1. Per the germline V gene, CDR1 is SGHRS and CDR2 is YFSETQ. V gave up 4 bases and J gave up 0 bases; unmatched junction bases: 15. The CDR3 runs to 18 residues. In DNA, the CDR3 is TGCGCCAGCAGCGGGGGGGACAGCCGACTTAATATGAACACTGAAGCTTTCTTT. It yields the protein CASSGGDSRLNMNTEAFF.

J is TRBJ1-5 and V is TRBV19; D may be TRBD1 (5 bases). The V and J ends lost 6 bases and 4 bases respectively, with 16 bases between them. The length of the CDR3 is 15 residues. CDR1 and CDR2 (germline): LNHDA, SQIVND (reference sequence). The CDR3 region is CASSIPGRRNQPQHF. The DNA for the CDR3 is TGTGCCAGTAGCATACCGGGGCGACGGAATCAGCCCCAGCATTTT.

The chain has TRBV5-1 and TRBJ2-1; D may be TRBD1 (5 bases). Trimming pared 1 base from V and 7 bases from J, leaving 12 bases between. Germline CDR1 SGHRS, CDR2 YFSETQ. The CDR3 has 14 amino acids. CDR3 DNA: TGCGCCAGCAGCTTGACCTTGCAGGGTAATGAGCAGTTCTTC. This sequence encodes CASSLTLQGNEQFF.

The chain is built from TRBV6-6 and TRBJ1-5; a weak D match, TRBD1 (5 bases). Trimming left V 6 bases short and J 4 bases short, with 16 bases between. The germline V gene encodes CDR1 MNHNY and CDR2 SVGAGI (reference sequence). The CDR3 is 15 residues long. The CDR3 coding sequence is TGTGCCAGCAGCCCCTTGGGACTTACTAATCAGCCCCAGCATTTT. Its translation: CASSPLGLTNQPQHF.

The rearrangement uses TRBV11-2 and TRBJ2-5, with TRBD1 as a possible D gene (6 bases). The CDR3 totals 15 residues. Germline assignment: CDR1 SGHAT and CDR2 FQNNGV. Between the trimmed V and J ends, which lost 2 bases and 2 bases, there was a span of 12 bases. For the CDR3, the DNA is TGTGCCAGCAGCTTAAACCCCGGACAGCAAGAGACCCAGTACTTC. This sequence encodes CASSLNPGQQETQYF. The variable domain in full, with the rest retrieved from reference TRBV11-2 and TRBJ2-5, is EAGVAQSPRYKIIEKRQSVAFWCNPISGHATLYWYQQILGQGPKLLIQFQNNGVVDDSQLPKDRFSAERLKGVDSTLKIQPAKLEDSAVYLCASSLNPGQQETQYFGPGTRLLVL.

The chain carries TRBV15 and TRBJ2-4; D unclear. CDR3 length: 18 residues. Germline loops: CDR1 LNHNV, CDR2 YYDKDF (reference sequence). Between the trimmed V and J ends, which lost 0 bases and 1 base, there was a span of 16 bases. The chain's CDR3 is CATSRDLPPPGAKNIQYF. DNA of the CDR3: TGTGCCACCAGCAGAGACCTACCCCCACCTGGGGCCAAAAACATTCAGTACTTC.

The chain employs TRBV6-5 and TRBJ1-5; D is perhaps TRBD1 (5 bases). The CDR3 is made up of 14 amino acids. Trimming removed 0 bases at V and 7 bases at J, with 10 bases between. Per germline, CDR1 MNHEY and CDR2 SVGAGI. CDR3 residues: CASSYSGTGQPQHF. The CDR3 DNA sequence: TGTGCCAGCAGTTACTCGGGGACCGGACAGCCCCAGCATTTT.

This clone was seen only once. This chain connects TRBV11-2 to TRBJ2-7; 7 bases map to TRBD1. V shed 0 bases and J 4 bases; nucleotides not matched to a gene: 9. CDR3 size: 16 residues. Germline V gene data show CDR1 as SGHAT and CDR2 as FQNNGV. This chain's CDR3 is CASSLDLTGLRYEQYF. The CDR3 DNA reads TGTGCCAGCAGCTTAGATTTGACAGGGTTACGTTACGAGCAGTACTTC.